The 18 T cell receptor beta chains presented below share a single source sample, sequenced in a study of identical twins. From the 5' RACE reads, TCRdb called clonotypes with MiXCR, one entry per CDR3 protein. Of 500,000 to 650,000 distinct CDR3 sequences in the sample, roughly 7.2% were seen once. In addition, the sample was reused for a study of yellow fever vaccine responses in identical twins.

The sequenced material came from PBMCs. The origin of the receptors is a woman between 18 and 29 years old in good health.

This clonotype was seen only a few times. The rearrangement links TRBV5-1 to TRBJ2-1, with 10 positions matching TRBD1. Losses at the gene ends were 4 bases for V and 7 bases for J; bases not matched to a gene: 14. This CDR3 is 17 amino acids long. Germline values: CDR1 SGHRS, CDR2 YFSETQ. Written as DNA, the CDR3 is TGCGCCAGCAGCCAAATCCCCGACAGGGGGCGCGGAAATGAGCAGTTCTTC. As protein: CASSQIPDRGRGNEQFF. Based on the CDR3 plus reference TRBV5-1 and TRBJ2-1, the full variable domain is KAGVTQTPRYLIKTRGQQVTLSCSPISGHRSVSWYQQTPGQGLQFLFEYFSETQRNKGNFPGRFSGRQFSNSRSEMNVSTLELGDSALYLCASSQIPDRGRGNEQFFGPGTRLTVL.

This clonotype was seen more than once but under ten times. This rearrangement joins TRBV25-1 to TRBJ2-3; D is possibly TRBD2 (5 bases). Per the germline V gene, CDR1 is MGHDK and CDR2 is SYGVNS. The V end was cut by 3 bases, the J end by 2 bases, with 6 bases between. The CDR3 extends over 13 amino acids. As DNA, the CDR3 is TGTGCCAGCAGTGAGGACTTCACAGATACGCAGTATTTT. This translates into CASSEDFTDTQYF.

This clonotype was seen only a few times. V and J are TRBV28 and TRBJ2-5; TRBD2 agrees at 10 bases. After removal of 7 bases from V and 0 bases from J, the junction contained 5 bases not matched to a gene. Looked up from germline, CDR1 is MDHEN and CDR2 is SYDVKM. The CDR3 loop spans 15 amino acids. The CDR3 coding sequence is TGTGCCAGCAAGAGCGGGGGGGCAGACCAAGAGACCCAGTACTTC. This sequence encodes CASKSGGADQETQYF.

The CDR3 DNA sequence: TGTGCCAGCGCCGACCTCAATTACGAGCAGTACTTC. It yields the protein CASADLNYEQYF. The chain uses TRBV27 and TRBJ2-7; D not resolved. Trimming took 8 bases from V and 4 from J, leaving 12 bases between them. Per the germline V gene, CDR1 is MNHEY and CDR2 is SMNVEV (reference sequence). This CDR3 region has 12 residues.

The genes are TRBV20-1 and TRBJ2-3; 8 bases are shared with TRBD1. This CDR3 is 12 amino acids long. Germline CDR1 and CDR2: DFQATT and SNEGSKA (reference sequence). The CDR3 spells CSQQGDTDTQYF. In DNA form, the CDR3 reads TGCAGCCAACAGGGGGACACAGATACGCAGTATTTT.

The rearrangement uses TRBV12-3 or TRBV12-4 and TRBJ2-5, with D perhaps assigned TRBD1 or TRBD2 (5 bases each). Trimming took 8 bases from V and 2 from J, leaving 18 bases between them. The CDR3 is made up of 15 amino acids. The CDR3 loop is CASSSPKGRQETQYF. The CDR3 region has the DNA TGTGCCAGCTCTTCACCTAAGGGACGGCAAGAGACCCAGTACTTC.

This clonotype was observed a few times. This chain connects TRBV6-5 to TRBJ2-2, with a weak D call TRBD1 (6 bases). Germline lookup yields CDR1 MNHEY and CDR2 SVGAGI. The CDR3 contains 14 residues. Trimming cost V 7 bases and J 1 base, with 10 bases left between them. The CDR3 spells CASISTGNTGELFF. The CDR3 DNA reads as TGTGCCAGCATTTCGACAGGGAACACCGGGGAGCTGTTTTTT.

This clonotype was counted ten times or more. The chain uses TRBV3-1 and TRBJ1-6; 11 bases agree with TRBD1. Unmatched junction bases numbered 11, after V lost 0 bases and J lost 10 bases. Germline V gives CDR1 LGHDT, CDR2 YNNKEL (reference sequence). CDR3 length: 18 residues. CDR3 protein: CASSQDRRTGGDSSPLHF. In nucleotides, the CDR3 is TGTGCCAGCAGCCAAGATCGAAGGACAGGGGGCGATTCCTCACCCCTCCACTTT. Using reference TRBV3-1 and TRBJ1-6 for the parts outside the CDR3, the full variable domain is DTAVSQTPKYLVTQMGNDKSIKCEQNLGHDTMYWYKQDSKKFLKIMFSYNNKELIINETVPNRFSPKSPDKAHLNLHINSLELGDSAVYFCASSQDRRTGGDSSPLHFGNGTRLTVT.

V usage is TRBV28 and J usage is TRBJ2-7; 10 bases match TRBD1. V trimming: 1 base; J trimming: 0 bases; junction bases outside the gene matches: 9. The CDR3 covers 18 residues. Per germline, CDR1 MDHEN and CDR2 SYDVKM. The CDR3 loop is CASSLSPGQGNSSYEQYV. The CDR3 DNA follows: TGTGCCAGCAGTTTATCCCCGGGACAGGGGAATTCCTCCTACGAGCAGTACGTC.

This clonotype was observed a handful of times. The J gene is TRBJ1-5, the V gene TRBV6-1; D gene ambiguous. CDR3 length: 19 amino acids. The V gene lost 3 bases and the J gene lost 0 bases, with 21 bases spanning the gap. CDR1 MNHNS and CDR2 SASEGT come from the germline V gene. The CDR3 spells CASSDKEPVGQYSNQPQHF. The CDR3 coding sequence is TGTGCCAGCAGTGATAAGGAGCCAGTAGGTCAGTATAGCAATCAGCCCCAGCATTTT.

This clonotype was seen ten or more times. V gene TRBV3-1 combines with J gene TRBJ1-4; D ambiguous. This CDR3 is 13 amino acids long. Germline CDR1 is LGHDT and CDR2 is YNNKEL (reference sequence). The V gene lost 2 bases and the J gene lost 5 bases, with 6 bases spanning the gap. In DNA, the CDR3 is TGTGCCAGCAGCCAACTGGAAAATGAAAAACTGTTTTTT. Its protein is CASSQLENEKLFF. Supplemented by reference TRBV3-1 and TRBJ1-4, the full variable domain reads DTAVSQTPKYLVTQMGNDKSIKCEQNLGHDTMYWYKQDSKKFLKIMFSYNNKELIINETVPNRFSPKSPDKAHLNLHINSLELGDSAVYFCASSQLENEKLFFGSGTQLSVL.

Ten or more counts support this clonotype. The chain recombines TRBV29-1 with TRBJ2-1; 8 bases line up with TRBD2. V was clipped by 6 bases and J by 4 bases; unmatched bases: 11. The CDR3 spans 15 residues. The germline V gene encodes CDR1 SQVTM and CDR2 ANQGSEA. The CDR3 sequence is CSVGLAGGKYNEQFF. DNA for the CDR3: TGCAGCGTGGGGCTGGCGGGAGGTAAATACAATGAGCAGTTCTTC.

The chain links TRBV24-1 to TRBJ1-5, with D possibly matching TRBD1 (5 bases). Trimming left V 4 bases short and J 5 bases short, with 17 bases between. The CDR3 has 16 residues. Germline CDR1 is KGHDR and CDR2 is SFDVKD. CDR3 nucleotide sequence: TGTGCCACCAGTGAATGGGGGACTTTTCCATATCAGCCCCAGCATTTT. Amino acids: CATSEWGTFPYQPQHF.

This clonotype was detected ten times or more. The CDR3 spells CSVSLPRDYHANTGELFF. The CDR3, as DNA: TGCAGCGTTAGTCTCCCGAGGGACTACCACGCGAACACCGGGGAGCTGTTTTTT. V gene TRBV29-1 combines with J gene TRBJ2-2; 7 bases map to TRBD2. After removal of 5 bases from V and 0 bases from J, the junction contained 15 bases not matched to a gene. Per the germline V gene, CDR1 is SQVTM and CDR2 is ANQGSEA. The CDR3 contains 18 residues.

The chain carries TRBV5-8 and TRBJ2-7, with D perhaps TRBD2 (5 bases). V lost 1 base, J lost 3 bases, and 8 bases lay in between. CDR1 is SGHTS, CDR2 YDEGEE, per germline. This CDR3 is built from 13 residues. In DNA form, the CDR3 reads TGTGCCAGCAGCTTGAGCGGAGTCTACGAGCAGTACTTC. As protein: CASSLSGVYEQYF.

This clonotype was counted many times. This chain joins TRBV7-8 and TRBJ2-1; possible D gene TRBD2, 7 bases. Trimming pared 5 bases from V and 4 bases from J, leaving 15 bases between. CDR3 size: 15 residues. In germline, CDR1 is SGHVS, CDR2 FQNEAQ. The CDR3 here is CASSPWRGGYNEQFF. Here the CDR3 DNA reads TGTGCCAGCAGCCCCTGGAGGGGGGGGTACAATGAGCAGTTCTTC. Looking up the rest from reference TRBV7-8 and TRBJ2-1 gives the full variable domain: GAGVSQSPRYKVAKRGQDVALRCDPISGHVSLFWYQQALGQGPEFLTYFQNEAQLDKSGLPSDRFFAERPEGSVSTLKIQRTQQEDSAVYLCASSPWRGGYNEQFFGPGTRLTVL.

CDR3 in DNA: TGTGCCAGCAGTGCCCGACTCGGAACTAGCGGGGGGTATTTGCAGTACGTC. Translated, it gives CASSARLGTSGGYLQYV. The rearrangement links TRBV28 to TRBJ2-7; 12 nucleotides align to TRBD2. V lost 5 bases and J lost 9; bases outside the gene matches: 17. Germline values: CDR1 MDHEN, CDR2 SYDVKM. The CDR3 contains 17 residues.

This clonotype showed up just a few times. The chain is built from TRBV7-9 and TRBJ2-2, with TRBD2 identical over 8 bases. Per the germline V gene, CDR1 is SEHNR and CDR2 is FQNEAQ (reference sequence). J gave up 1 base and V 1 base, and 5 bases lay outside the gene matches. CDR3 length: 17 amino acids. DNA of the CDR3: TGTGCCAGCAGCTTAGGAGGACTAGCAAAGAACACCGGGGAGCTGTTTTTT. Translated: CASSLGGLAKNTGELFF.